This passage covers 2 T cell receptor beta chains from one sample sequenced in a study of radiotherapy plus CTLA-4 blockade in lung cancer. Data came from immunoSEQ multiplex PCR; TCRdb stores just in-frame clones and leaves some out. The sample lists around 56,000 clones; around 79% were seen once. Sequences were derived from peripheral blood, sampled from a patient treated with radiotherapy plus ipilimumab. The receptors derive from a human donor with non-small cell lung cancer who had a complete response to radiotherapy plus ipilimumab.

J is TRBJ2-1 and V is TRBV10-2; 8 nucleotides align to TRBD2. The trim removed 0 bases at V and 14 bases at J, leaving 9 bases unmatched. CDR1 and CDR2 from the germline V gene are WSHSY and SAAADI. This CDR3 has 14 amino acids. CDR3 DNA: TGCGCCAGCAGTGAGTCGGGGGGCGGGAGGCGCGAGTTCTTC. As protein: CASSESGGGRREFF.

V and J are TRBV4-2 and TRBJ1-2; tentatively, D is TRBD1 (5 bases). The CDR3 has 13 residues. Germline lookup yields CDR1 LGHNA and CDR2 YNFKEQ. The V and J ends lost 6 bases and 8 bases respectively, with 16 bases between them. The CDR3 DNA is TGTGCCAGCAGGTGGGGAGGCCAGGGCGGCTACACCTTC. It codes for CASRWGGQGGYTF.